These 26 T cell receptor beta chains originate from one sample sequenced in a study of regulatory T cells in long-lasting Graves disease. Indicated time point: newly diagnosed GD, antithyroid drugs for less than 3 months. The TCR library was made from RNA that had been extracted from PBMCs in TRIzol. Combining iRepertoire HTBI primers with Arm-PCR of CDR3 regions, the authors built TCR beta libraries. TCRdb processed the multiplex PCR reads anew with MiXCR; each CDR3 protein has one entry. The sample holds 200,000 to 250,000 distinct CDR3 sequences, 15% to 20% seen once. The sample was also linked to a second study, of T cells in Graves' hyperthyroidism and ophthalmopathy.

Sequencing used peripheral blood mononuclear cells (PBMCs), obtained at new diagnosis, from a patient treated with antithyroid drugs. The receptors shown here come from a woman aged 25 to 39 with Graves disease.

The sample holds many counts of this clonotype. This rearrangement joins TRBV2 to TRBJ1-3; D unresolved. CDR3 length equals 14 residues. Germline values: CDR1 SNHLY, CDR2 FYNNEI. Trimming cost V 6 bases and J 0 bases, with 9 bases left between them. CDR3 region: CASSLEGSGNTIYF. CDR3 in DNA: TGTGCCAGCAGCCTCGAGGGCTCTGGAAACACCATATATTTT.

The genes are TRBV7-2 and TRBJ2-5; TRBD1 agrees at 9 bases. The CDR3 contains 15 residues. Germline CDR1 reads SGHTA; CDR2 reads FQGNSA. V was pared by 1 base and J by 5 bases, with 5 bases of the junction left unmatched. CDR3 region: CASSLVGQGTETQYF. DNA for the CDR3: TGTGCCAGCAGCTTAGTGGGACAGGGCACCGAGACCCAGTACTTC.

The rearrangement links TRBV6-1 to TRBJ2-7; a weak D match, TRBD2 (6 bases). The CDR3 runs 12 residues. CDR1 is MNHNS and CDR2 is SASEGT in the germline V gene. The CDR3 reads CAAGLGEVAQYF. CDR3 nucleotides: TGTGCGGCCGGTTTAGGGGAGGTAGCGCAGTACTTC.

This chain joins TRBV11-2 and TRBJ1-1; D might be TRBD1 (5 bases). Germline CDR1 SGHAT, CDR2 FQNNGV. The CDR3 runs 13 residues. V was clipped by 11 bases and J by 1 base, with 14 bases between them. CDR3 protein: CACGRDANTEAFF. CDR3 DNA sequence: TGTGCCTGCGGTCGGGACGCGAACACTGAAGCTTTCTTT.

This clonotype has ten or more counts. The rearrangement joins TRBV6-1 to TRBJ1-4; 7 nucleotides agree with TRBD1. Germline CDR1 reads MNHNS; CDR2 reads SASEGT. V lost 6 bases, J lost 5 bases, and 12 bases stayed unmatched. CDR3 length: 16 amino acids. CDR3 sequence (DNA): TGTGCCAGCAGGCCTTTTGCAGGGGGAGCAAATGAAAAACTGTTTTTT. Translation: CASRPFAGGANEKLFF.

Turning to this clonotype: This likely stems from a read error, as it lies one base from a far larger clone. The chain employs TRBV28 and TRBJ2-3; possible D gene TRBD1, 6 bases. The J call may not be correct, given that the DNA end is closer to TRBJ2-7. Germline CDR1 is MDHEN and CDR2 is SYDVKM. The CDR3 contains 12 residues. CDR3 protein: CVSSTGYHEQYF. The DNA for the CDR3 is TGTGTCAGCAGCACAGGGTACCACGAGCAGTACTTC.

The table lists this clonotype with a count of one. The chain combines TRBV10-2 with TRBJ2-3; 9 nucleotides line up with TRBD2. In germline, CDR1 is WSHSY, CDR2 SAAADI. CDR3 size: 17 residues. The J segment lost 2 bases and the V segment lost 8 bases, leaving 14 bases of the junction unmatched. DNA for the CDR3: TGCGCCAGCGGCCTTGAGGGACTAGCTACCTTCACAGATACGCAGTATTTT. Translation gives CASGLEGLATFTDTQYF.

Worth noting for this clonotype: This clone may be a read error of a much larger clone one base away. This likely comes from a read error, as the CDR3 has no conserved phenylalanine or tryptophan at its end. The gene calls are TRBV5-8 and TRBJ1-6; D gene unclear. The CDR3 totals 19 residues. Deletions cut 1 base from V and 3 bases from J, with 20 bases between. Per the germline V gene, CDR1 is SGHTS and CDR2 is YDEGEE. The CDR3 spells CASSLSSSVHSLYNSPLHL. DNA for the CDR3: TGTGCCAGCAGCTTGAGTAGTTCGGTGCATTCGCTCTATAATTCACCCCTCCACCTT.

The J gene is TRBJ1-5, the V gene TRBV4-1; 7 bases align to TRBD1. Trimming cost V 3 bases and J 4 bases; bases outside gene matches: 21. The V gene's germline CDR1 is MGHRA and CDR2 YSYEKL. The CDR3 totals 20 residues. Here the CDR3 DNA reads TGCGCCAGCAGCCAGGTCCGCGTTCTTCCGGGACAGAAACCAAATCAGCCCCAGCATTTT. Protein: CASSQVRVLPGQKPNQPQHF.

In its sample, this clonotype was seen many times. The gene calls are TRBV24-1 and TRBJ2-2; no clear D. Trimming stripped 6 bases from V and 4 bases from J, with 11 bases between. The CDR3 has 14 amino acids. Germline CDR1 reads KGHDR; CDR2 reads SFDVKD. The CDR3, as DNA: TGTGCCACCAGTACCCTGGCCGGCACCGGGGAGCTGTTTTTT. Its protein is CATSTLAGTGELFF.

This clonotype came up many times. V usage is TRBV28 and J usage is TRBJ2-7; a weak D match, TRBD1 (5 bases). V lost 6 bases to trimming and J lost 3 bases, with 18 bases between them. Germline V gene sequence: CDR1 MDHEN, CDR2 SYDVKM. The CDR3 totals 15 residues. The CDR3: CASSFSQWQGYEQYF. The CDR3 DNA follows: TGTGCCAGCAGCTTCTCCCAGTGGCAGGGCTACGAGCAGTACTTC.

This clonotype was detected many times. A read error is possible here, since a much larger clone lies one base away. The CDR3 here is CASSPGTGGHEQYF. Written as DNA, the CDR3 is TGTGCCAGCAGCCCCGGGACAGGGGGCCACGAGCAGTACTTC. The gene calls are TRBV6-1 and TRBJ2-7; TRBD1 matches at 12 bases. The CDR3 length is 14 residues. The germline V gene has CDR1 MNHNS and CDR2 SASEGT. The V and J ends lost 6 bases and 5 bases, in that order; junction bases with no gene match: 5.

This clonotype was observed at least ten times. Here the CDR3 reads CAWSPGTHPRNEQFF. The CDR3 DNA sequence: TGTGCCTGGAGCCCCGGGACCCACCCCCGAAATGAGCAGTTCTTC. The chain joins TRBV30 to TRBJ2-1; D possibly matches TRBD1 or TRBD2 (5 bases each). Germline assignment: CDR1 GTSNPN and CDR2 SVGIG (reference sequence). The CDR3 has 15 amino acids. V lost 3 bases and J 7 bases, leaving 19 bases between the germline ends. Supplemented by reference TRBV30 and TRBJ2-1, the full variable domain reads SQTIHQWPATLVQPVGSPLSLECTVEGTSNPNLYWYRQAAGRGLQLLFYSVGIGQISSEVPQNLSASRPQDRQFILSSKKLLLSDSGFYLCAWSPGTHPRNEQFFGPGTRLTVL.

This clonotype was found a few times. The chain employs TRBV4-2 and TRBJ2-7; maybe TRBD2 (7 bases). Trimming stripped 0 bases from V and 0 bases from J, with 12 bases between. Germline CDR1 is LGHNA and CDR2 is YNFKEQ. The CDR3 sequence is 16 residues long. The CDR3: CASSQDSGGPSYEQYF. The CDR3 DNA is TGTGCCAGCAGCCAAGACTCCGGGGGGCCCTCCTACGAGCAGTACTTC.

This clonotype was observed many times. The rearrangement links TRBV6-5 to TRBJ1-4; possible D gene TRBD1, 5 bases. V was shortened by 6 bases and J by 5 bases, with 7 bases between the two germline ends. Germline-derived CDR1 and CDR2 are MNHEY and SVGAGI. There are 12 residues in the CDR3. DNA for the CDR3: TGTGCCAGCAGCTACAGGAATGAAAAACTGTTTTTT. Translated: CASSYRNEKLFF.

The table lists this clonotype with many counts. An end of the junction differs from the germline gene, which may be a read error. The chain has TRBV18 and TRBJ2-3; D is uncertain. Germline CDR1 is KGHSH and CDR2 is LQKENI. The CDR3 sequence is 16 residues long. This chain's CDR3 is CASSPPQAKGTVTQYF. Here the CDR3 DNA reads TGTGCCAGCTCACCACCCCAGGCCAAGGGCACAGTTACGCAGTATTTT.

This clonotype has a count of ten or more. The CDR3 here is CASTTGLETQYF. The CDR3 nucleotides read TGTGCCAGCACTACAGGGCTGGAGACCCAGTACTTC. The V and J genes are TRBV28 and TRBJ2-5, with D perhaps matching TRBD1 (6 bases). V was pared by 7 bases and J by 5 bases, with 11 bases between. CDR3 size: 12 residues. In germline, CDR1 is MDHEN, CDR2 SYDVKM.

This chain's CDR3 is CASSYALPVPGRSYEQYF. The CDR3 coding sequence is TGTGCCAGCAGTTACGCACTCCCTGTCCCGGGGAGGTCCTACGAGCAGTACTTC. The rearrangement uses TRBV6-2 or TRBV6-3 and TRBJ2-7, with D possibly being TRBD2 (6 bases). The CDR3 is made up of 18 amino acids. Trimming pared 2 bases from V and 1 base from J, leaving 21 bases between. Germline V gene sequence: CDR1 MNHEY, CDR2 SVGEGT.

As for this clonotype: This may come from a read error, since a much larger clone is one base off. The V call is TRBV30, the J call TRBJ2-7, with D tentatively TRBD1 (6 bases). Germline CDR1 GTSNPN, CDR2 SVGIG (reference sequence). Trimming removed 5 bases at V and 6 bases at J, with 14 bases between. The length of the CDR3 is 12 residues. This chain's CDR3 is CAWRATGTEQYF. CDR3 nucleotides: TGTGCCTGGCGTGCGACAGGAACCGAGCAGTACTTC.

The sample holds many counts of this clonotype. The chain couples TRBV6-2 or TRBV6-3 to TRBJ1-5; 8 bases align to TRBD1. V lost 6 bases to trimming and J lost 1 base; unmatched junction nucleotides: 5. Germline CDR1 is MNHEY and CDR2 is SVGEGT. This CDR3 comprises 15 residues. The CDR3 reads CASRSQGASNQPQHF. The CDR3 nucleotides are TGTGCCAGCAGGTCGCAGGGGGCGAGCAATCAGCCCCAGCATTTT.

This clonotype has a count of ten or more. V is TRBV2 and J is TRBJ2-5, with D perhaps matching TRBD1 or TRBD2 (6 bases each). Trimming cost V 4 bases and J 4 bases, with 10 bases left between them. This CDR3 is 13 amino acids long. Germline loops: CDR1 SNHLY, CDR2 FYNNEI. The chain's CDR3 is CASSVRGGETQYF. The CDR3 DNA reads TGTGCCAGCAGTGTCAGGGGAGGAGAGACCCAGTACTTC.

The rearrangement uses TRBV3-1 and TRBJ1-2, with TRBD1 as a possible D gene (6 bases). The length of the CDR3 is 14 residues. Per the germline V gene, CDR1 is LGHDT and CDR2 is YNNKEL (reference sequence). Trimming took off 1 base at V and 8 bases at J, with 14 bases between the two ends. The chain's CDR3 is CASSQVSGAGGYTF. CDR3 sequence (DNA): TGTGCCAGCAGCCAAGTCTCGGGGGCTGGCGGCTACACCTTC.

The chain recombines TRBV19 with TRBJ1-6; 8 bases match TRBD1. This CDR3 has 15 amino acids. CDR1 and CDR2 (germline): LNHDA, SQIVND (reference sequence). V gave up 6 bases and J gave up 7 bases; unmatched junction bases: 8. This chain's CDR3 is CASREDRVPNSPLHF. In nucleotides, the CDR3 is TGTGCCAGTAGGGAGGACAGGGTCCCGAATTCACCCCTCCACTTT.

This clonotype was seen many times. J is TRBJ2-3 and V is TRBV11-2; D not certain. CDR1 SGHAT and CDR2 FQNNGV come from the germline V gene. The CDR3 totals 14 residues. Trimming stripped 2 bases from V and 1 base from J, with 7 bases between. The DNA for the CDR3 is TGTGCCAGCAGCTTATGGCTTGGCACAGATACGCAGTATTTT. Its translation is CASSLWLGTDTQYF.

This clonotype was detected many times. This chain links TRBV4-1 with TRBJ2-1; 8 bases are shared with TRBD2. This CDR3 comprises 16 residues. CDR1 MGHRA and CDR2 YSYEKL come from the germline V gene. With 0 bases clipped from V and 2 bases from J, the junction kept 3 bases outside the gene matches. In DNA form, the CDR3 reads TGCGCCAGCAGCCAAGAAGGACTAGCAACCTACAATGAGCAGTTCTTC. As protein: CASSQEGLATYNEQFF.

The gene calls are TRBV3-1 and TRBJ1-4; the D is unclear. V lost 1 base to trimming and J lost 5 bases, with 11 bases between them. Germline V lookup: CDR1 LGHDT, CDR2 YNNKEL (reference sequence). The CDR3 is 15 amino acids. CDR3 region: CASSQGQAGNEKLFF. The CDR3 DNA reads TGTGCCAGCAGCCAAGGGCAGGCCGGGAATGAAAAACTGTTTTTT.